These 24 T cell receptor beta chains originate from one sample sequenced in a study of spatial heterogeneity in lung cancer. Using its own MiXCR run on the 5' RACE reads, TCRdb lists one record per CDR3 protein. The sample lists roughly 46,000 distinct CDR3 sequences; about 10% were seen once. Noted time point: sample taken at primary tumor resection. Frozen PBMC, nontumor lung or tumor provided whole RNA, which was sequenced unsorted. This specimen was PBMCs, taken at surgery. The receptor set was obtained from a female donor with early-stage non-small cell lung cancer.

The gene calls are TRBV6-5 and TRBJ2-2; TRBD2 matches 8 bases. CDR3 length equals 14 residues. Germline V gives CDR1 MNHEY, CDR2 SVGAGI. Losses at the gene ends were 7 bases for V and 2 bases for J; bases not matched to a gene: 3. For the CDR3, the DNA is TGTGCCAGCATGCGGGGGGTTAACACCGGGGAGCTGTTTTTT. Its protein is CASMRGVNTGELFF.

J is TRBJ2-3 and V is TRBV19, with TRBD2 matching 10 bases. The CDR3 is 17 residues long. Germline loops: CDR1 LNHDA, CDR2 SQIVND (reference sequence). V trimming: 3 bases; J trimming: 0 bases; junction bases outside the gene matches: 6. The CDR3 DNA reads TGTGCCAGTAGTATGGGGGTAGCGGGGGGTAGCACAGATACGCAGTATTTT. Translating it yields CASSMGVAGGSTDTQYF. The full variable domain, with the rest looked up from reference TRBV19 and TRBJ2-3, is DGGITQSPKYLFRKEGQNVTLSCEQNLNHDAMYWYRQDPGQGLRLIYYSQIVNDFQKGDIAEGYSVSREKKESFPLTVTSAQKNPTAFYLCASSMGVAGGSTDTQYFGPGTRLTVL.

This clonotype was counted only a few times. V gene TRBV2 combines with J gene TRBJ2-7; the D gene is possibly TRBD1 (5 bases). V lost 7 bases and J 7 bases, leaving 8 bases between the germline ends. The CDR3 has 10 amino acids. Per the germline V gene, CDR1 is SNHLY and CDR2 is FYNNEI. The CDR3 nucleotides are TGTGCCAGCATGAAGGGGGAGCAGTACTTC. Protein: CASMKGEQYF.

This clonotype was recorded many times. The V and J genes are TRBV20-1 and TRBJ2-1; D could derive from TRBD1 or TRBD2 (5 bases each). This CDR3 is built from 12 residues. From germline, CDR1 is DFQATT and CDR2 SNEGSKA (reference sequence). Trimming shortened V by 0 bases and J by 9 bases, and 9 bases separated the two germline ends. The CDR3 is CSARDVGVEQFF. DNA for the CDR3: TGCAGTGCTAGAGATGTGGGGGTTGAGCAGTTCTTC.

In this sample, this clonotype turned up many times. The chain carries TRBV7-2 and TRBJ2-5; perhaps TRBD2 as D (6 bases). The CDR3 totals 14 residues. Trimming took off 0 bases at V and 5 bases at J, with 10 bases between the two ends. Germline values: CDR1 SGHTA, CDR2 FQGNSA. The CDR3 spells CASSLAGRGETQYF. Here the CDR3 DNA reads TGTGCCAGCAGCTTAGCGGGCCGGGGGGAGACCCAGTACTTC.

This clonotype was recorded at least ten times. The chain recombines TRBV9 with TRBJ2-3, with 9 nucleotides matching TRBD2. The germline V gene has CDR1 SGDLS and CDR2 YYNGEE. The CDR3 loop spans 16 amino acids. Trimming cost V 1 base and J 1 base; bases outside gene matches: 4. Here the CDR3 reads CASSVLRTSGTDTQYF. The DNA for the CDR3 is TGTGCCAGCAGCGTATTGAGGACTAGCGGCACAGATACGCAGTATTTT.

This clonotype showed up many times. The DNA for the CDR3 is TGTGCCAGCAGTTTATCGGCCACGAACACCGGGGAGCTGTTTTTT. Amino acids: CASSLSATNTGELFF. V gene TRBV28 combines with J gene TRBJ2-2; no clear D gene. V was pared by 1 base and J by 0 bases, with 6 bases between. This CDR3 is 15 amino acids long. The germline CDR1 and CDR2 sequences are MDHEN and SYDVKM.

The rearrangement uses TRBV6-2 or TRBV6-3 and TRBJ2-5; no reliable D call. The CDR3 has 13 residues. Trimming removed 2 bases at V and 4 bases at J, with 8 bases between. The germline V gene has CDR1 MNHEY and CDR2 SVGEGT. This CDR3 is CASSYLRRETQYF. CDR3 DNA sequence: TGTGCCAGCAGTTACCTCCGCAGAGAGACCCAGTACTTC.

This sequence joins TRBV6-6 and TRBJ2-5, with 13 bases matching TRBD2. There are 21 residues in the CDR3. V lost 0 bases and J lost 1; bases outside the gene matches: 14. Germline V lookup: CDR1 MNHNY, CDR2 SVGAGI (reference sequence). The CDR3 DNA reads as TGTGCCAGCAGTTACTCGGAGAGGGCACAACTAGCGGGGGGGTTCCAAGAGACCCAGTACTTC. Translating gives CASSYSERAQLAGGFQETQYF.

This clonotype was seen at least ten times. V usage is TRBV6-1 and J usage is TRBJ2-7; D is unresolved. Germline loops: CDR1 MNHNS, CDR2 SASEGT. The V end lost 3 bases, the J end lost 4 bases, and 7 bases lay between the germline ends. CDR3 length: 12 residues. CDR3 in amino acids: CASSESQYEQYF. The CDR3 nucleotides are TGTGCCAGCAGTGAGTCACAGTACGAGCAGTACTTC.

The V call is TRBV28, the J call TRBJ2-3; 9 bases are shared with TRBD2. Losses at the gene ends were 3 bases for V and 2 bases for J; bases not matched to a gene: 6. Germline V gene lookup returns CDR1 MDHEN and CDR2 SYDVKM. The CDR3 is 16 amino acids. The CDR3 loop reads CASSFLAGQLTDTQYF. As DNA, the CDR3 is TGTGCCAGCAGTTTCCTAGCGGGGCAACTCACAGATACGCAGTATTTT. Full variable domain (missing parts from reference TRBV28 and TRBJ2-3): DVKVTQSSRYLVKRTGEKVFLECVQDMDHENMFWYRQDPGLGLRLIYFSYDVKMKEKGDIPEGYSVSREKKERFSLILESASTNQTSMYLCASSFLAGQLTDTQYFGPGTRLTVL.

This clonotype has just a few counts. V is TRBV5-1 and J is TRBJ2-6; 8 positions agree with TRBD1. Germline-derived CDR1 and CDR2 are SGHRS and YFSETQ. This CDR3 has 16 residues. J was trimmed by 4 bases and V by 4 bases; bases with no gene match: 7. The CDR3 DNA sequence: TGCGCCAGCAGCCTAGACAGGGGAACAGGGGCCAACGTCCTGACTTTC. Amino acids: CASSLDRGTGANVLTF.

This clonotype was observed a handful of times. The chain recombines TRBV6-5 with TRBJ2-5; tentatively, D is TRBD1 (6 bases). The V end was cut by 6 bases, the J end by 1 base, with 12 bases between. The CDR3 sequence is 14 residues long. Germline values: CDR1 MNHEY, CDR2 SVGAGI. CDR3 region: CASRQGRIQETQYF. CDR3 nucleotide sequence: TGTGCCAGCAGACAGGGACGGATCCAAGAGACCCAGTACTTC.

This chain links TRBV12-3 or TRBV12-4 with TRBJ2-5; the D is unclear. The CDR3 is made up of 14 amino acids. V gave up 10 bases and J gave up 5 bases, with 20 bases separating them. CDR3 amino acids: CATLGFLTLETQYF. CDR3 nucleotides: TGTGCCACCCTGGGGTTCTTGACGTTGGAGACCCAGTACTTC.

This clonotype was found a few times. The J gene is TRBJ1-3, the V gene TRBV12-3 or TRBV12-4, with no clear D. Trimming removed 4 bases from V and 1 base from J, with 20 bases in between. The CDR3 contains 18 residues. The CDR3 nucleotides are TGTGCCAGCAGTTGGAACGCGGGAGAAGGAGAGTCTGGAAACACCATATATTTT. It yields the protein CASSWNAGEGESGNTIYF.

This clonotype was observed many times. The chain joins TRBV6-5 to TRBJ1-5, with 10 bases identical to TRBD1. Germline V lookup: CDR1 MNHEY, CDR2 SVGAGI. The CDR3 length is 18 residues. After removal of 2 bases from V and 2 bases from J, the junction contained 9 bases not matched to a gene. CDR3 nucleotides: TGTGCCAGCAGTTACCACCGGGACAGGGGTCTTGGCAATCAGCCCCAGCATTTT. This translates into CASSYHRDRGLGNQPQHF.

Regarding this clonotype: At one boundary the junction diverges from the germline segment, which might be a read error. The chain is built from TRBV12-3 or TRBV12-4 and TRBJ1-6; no definite D call. The CDR3 totals 13 residues. The CDR3 DNA is TGTGCCAGCAGTTTAAACGGGAATTCACCCTTCCACTTT. This sequence encodes CASSLNGNSPFHF.

At least ten counts were recorded for this clonotype. The CDR3 bases are TGTGCCAGCAGCCCCCTGGGCGGGACAGGGGGCTACAATGAGCAGTTCTTC. The encoded protein is CASSPLGGTGGYNEQFF. The V gene is TRBV7-6, the J gene TRBJ2-1; 11 bases line up with TRBD1. Germline-derived CDR1 and CDR2 are SGHVS and FNYEAQ. The CDR3 covers 17 residues. Trimming removed 5 bases from V and 3 bases from J; junction bases left unmatched: 9.

The chain combines TRBV6-5 with TRBJ2-3; 12 nucleotides agree with TRBD2. The germline gives CDR1 MNHEY, CDR2 SVGAGI. V was clipped by 6 bases and J by 5 bases; unmatched bases: 9. The CDR3 has 16 residues. CDR3 DNA: TGTGCCAGCAGGCCGCTAGCGGGGGGGCAAGGAGATACGCAGTATTTT. This gives the protein CASRPLAGGQGDTQYF.

This clonotype was seen a few times. The chain combines TRBV3-1 with TRBJ2-5; D unclear. V shed 3 bases and J shed 4 bases, with 12 bases lying between them. CDR1 is LGHDT and CDR2 is YNNKEL in the germline V gene (reference sequence). CDR3 length: 14 amino acids. CDR3 residues: CASSQLKTVETQYF. The CDR3 bases are TGTGCCAGCAGCCAGTTGAAAACGGTAGAGACCCAGTACTTC.

The CDR3 DNA is TGTGCCAGCAGCCAAGAAGTAGGGAGCGGGAACACTGAAGCTTTCTTT. Encoded protein: CASSQEVGSGNTEAFF. The chain carries TRBV4-2 and TRBJ1-1, with D uncertain. The CDR3 contains 16 residues. The germline V and J ends were trimmed by 0 bases and 1 base, with 12 bases remaining between them. Germline lookup yields CDR1 LGHNA and CDR2 YNFKEQ.

Concerning this clonotype: A much larger clone lies one base from this, so it may be a read error. The chain links TRBV29-1 to TRBJ1-1; D remains ambiguous. Deletions cut 6 bases from V and 1 base from J, with 15 bases between. The CDR3 extends over 14 amino acids. Germline values: CDR1 SQVTM, CDR2 ANQGSEA. The CDR3: CSVNPKTGNTEAFF. CDR3 in DNA: TGCAGCGTCAACCCAAAGACGGGGAACACTGAAGCTTTCTTT.

This clonotype was picked up a small number of times. CDR3 bases: TGTGCCAGCAGTCAAACGGGGATGGGGGCCAACGTCCTGACTTTC. Its translation: CASSQTGMGANVLTF. J is TRBJ2-6 and V is TRBV9; D may be TRBD2 (5 bases). The ends were cut back, 5 bases at V and 4 bases at J, with 13 bases in the middle. The CDR3 length is 15 residues. Germline V CDR1 and CDR2: SGDLS, YYNGEE.

This clonotype has ten or more counts. The chain uses TRBV12-3 or TRBV12-4 and TRBJ1-2; 11 bases are a match to TRBD1. The J segment lost 2 bases and the V segment lost 3 bases, leaving 2 bases of the junction unmatched. CDR3 length: 15 residues. The CDR3 region is CASSLWDRGNYGYTF. The CDR3 nucleotides read TGTGCCAGCAGTTTGTGGGACAGGGGGAACTATGGCTACACCTTC.